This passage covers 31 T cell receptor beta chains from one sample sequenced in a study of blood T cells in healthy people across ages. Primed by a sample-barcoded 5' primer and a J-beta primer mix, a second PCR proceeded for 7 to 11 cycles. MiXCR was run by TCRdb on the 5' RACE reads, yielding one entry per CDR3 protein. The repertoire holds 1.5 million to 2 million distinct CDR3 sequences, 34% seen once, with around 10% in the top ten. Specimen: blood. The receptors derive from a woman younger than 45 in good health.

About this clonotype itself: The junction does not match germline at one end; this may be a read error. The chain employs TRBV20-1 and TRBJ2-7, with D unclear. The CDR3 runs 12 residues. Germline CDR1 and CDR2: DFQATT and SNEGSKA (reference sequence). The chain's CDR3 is CSPSGMASEQYF. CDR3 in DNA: TGCAGTCCTAGTGGGATGGCCTCCGAGCAGTACTTC.

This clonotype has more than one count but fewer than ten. The CDR3 sequence is CASSPPAQGLNEKLFF. Here the CDR3 DNA reads TGTGCCAGCAGCCCCCCCGCCCAGGGGTTAAATGAAAAACTGTTTTTT. This chain uses TRBV9 with TRBJ1-4; D possibly corresponds to TRBD1 (6 bases). The CDR3 loop spans 16 amino acids. Between the trimmed V and J ends, which lost 4 bases and 5 bases, there was a span of 18 bases. Germline V gene data show CDR1 as SGDLS and CDR2 as YYNGEE.

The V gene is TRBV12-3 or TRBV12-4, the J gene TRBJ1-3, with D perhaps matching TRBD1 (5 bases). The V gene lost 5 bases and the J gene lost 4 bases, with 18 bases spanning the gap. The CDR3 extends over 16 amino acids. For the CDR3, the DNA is TGTGCCAGCAGTCCTCCCGGGACCTTAGGGGGAAACACCATATATTTT. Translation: CASSPPGTLGGNTIYF.

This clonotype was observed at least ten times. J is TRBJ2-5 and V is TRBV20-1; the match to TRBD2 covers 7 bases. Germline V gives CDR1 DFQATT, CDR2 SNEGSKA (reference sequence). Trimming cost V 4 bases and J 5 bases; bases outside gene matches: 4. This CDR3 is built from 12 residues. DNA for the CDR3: TGCAGTGCTATGCTAGCGGCGGAGACCCAGTACTTC. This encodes CSAMLAAETQYF.

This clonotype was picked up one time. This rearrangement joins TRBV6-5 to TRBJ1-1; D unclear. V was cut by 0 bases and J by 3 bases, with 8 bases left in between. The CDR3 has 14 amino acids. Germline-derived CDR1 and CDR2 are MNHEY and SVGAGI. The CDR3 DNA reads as TGTGCCAGCAGTTACTCGAACGCGGACACTGAAGCTTTCTTT. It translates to CASSYSNADTEAFF.

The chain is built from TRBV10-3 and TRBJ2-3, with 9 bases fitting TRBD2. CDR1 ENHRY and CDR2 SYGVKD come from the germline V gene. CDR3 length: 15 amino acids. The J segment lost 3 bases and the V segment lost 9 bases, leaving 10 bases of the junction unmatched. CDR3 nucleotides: TGTGCCATAGCTAGCGGGGCGGACTTGACAGATACGCAGTATTTT. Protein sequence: CAIASGADLTDTQYF.

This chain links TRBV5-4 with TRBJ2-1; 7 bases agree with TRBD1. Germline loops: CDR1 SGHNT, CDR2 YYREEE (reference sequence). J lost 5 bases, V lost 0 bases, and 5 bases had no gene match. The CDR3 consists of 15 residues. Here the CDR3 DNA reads TGTGCCAGCAGCTTGGGGGGACAGCCCCACAATGAGCAGTTCTTC. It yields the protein CASSLGGQPHNEQFF. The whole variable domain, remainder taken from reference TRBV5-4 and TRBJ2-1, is ETGVTQSPTHLIKTRGQQVTLRCSSQSGHNTVSWYQQALGQGPQFIFQYYREEENGRGNFPPRFSGLQFPNYSSELNVNALELDDSALYLCASSLGGQPHNEQFFGPGTRLTVL.

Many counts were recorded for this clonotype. CDR3 loop: CSVERGETQYF. DNA of the CDR3: TGCAGCGTTGAGAGGGGAGAGACCCAGTACTTC. This chain links TRBV29-1 with TRBJ2-5; D might be TRBD1 or TRBD2, each matching 5 bases. The CDR3 covers 11 residues. Germline-derived CDR1 and CDR2 are SQVTM and ANQGSEA. The germline V and J ends were trimmed by 3 bases and 4 bases, with 6 bases remaining between them.

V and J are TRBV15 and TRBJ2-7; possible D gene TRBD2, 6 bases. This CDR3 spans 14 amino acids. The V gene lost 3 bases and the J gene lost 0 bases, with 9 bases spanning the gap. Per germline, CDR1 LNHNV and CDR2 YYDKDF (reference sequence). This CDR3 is CATSSRGASYEQYF. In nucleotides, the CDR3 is TGTGCCACCAGCAGTCGCGGGGCCTCCTACGAGCAGTACTTC.

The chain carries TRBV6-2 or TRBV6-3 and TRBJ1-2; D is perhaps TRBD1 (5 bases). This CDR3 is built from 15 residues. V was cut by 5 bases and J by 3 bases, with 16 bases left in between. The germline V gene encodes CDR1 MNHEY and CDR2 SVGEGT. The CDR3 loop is CASSSQGFGDYGYTF. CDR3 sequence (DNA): TGTGCCAGCAGTAGCCAGGGATTTGGAGACTATGGCTACACCTTC.

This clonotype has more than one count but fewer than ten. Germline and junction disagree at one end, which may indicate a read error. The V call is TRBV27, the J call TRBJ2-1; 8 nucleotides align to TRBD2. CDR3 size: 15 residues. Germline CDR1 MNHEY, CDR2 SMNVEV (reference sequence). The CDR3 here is CASSLSGSSYNGQFF. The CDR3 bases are TGTGCCAGCAGTTTGAGCGGGAGCTCCTACAATGGGCAGTTCTTC.

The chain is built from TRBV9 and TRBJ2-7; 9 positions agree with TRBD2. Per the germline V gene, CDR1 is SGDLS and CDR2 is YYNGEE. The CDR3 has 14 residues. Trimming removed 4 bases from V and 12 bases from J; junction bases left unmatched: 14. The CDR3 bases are TGTGCCAGCAGCCCAGGGGCTAGCGGGGCTGAAGGGTACTTC. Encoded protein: CASSPGASGAEGYF. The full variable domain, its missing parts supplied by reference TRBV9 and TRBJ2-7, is DSGVTQTPKHLITATGQRVTLRCSPRSGDLSVYWYQQSLDQGLQFLIQYYNGEERAKGNILERFSAQQFPDLHSELNLSSLELGDSALYFCASSPGASGAEGYFGPGTRLTVT.

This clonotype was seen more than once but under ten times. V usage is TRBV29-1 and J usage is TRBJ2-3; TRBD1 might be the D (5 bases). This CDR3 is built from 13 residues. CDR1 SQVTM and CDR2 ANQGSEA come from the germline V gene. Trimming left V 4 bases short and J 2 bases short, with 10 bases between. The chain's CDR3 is CSVGGPNTDTQYF. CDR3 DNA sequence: TGCAGCGTTGGGGGCCCTAACACAGATACGCAGTATTTT.

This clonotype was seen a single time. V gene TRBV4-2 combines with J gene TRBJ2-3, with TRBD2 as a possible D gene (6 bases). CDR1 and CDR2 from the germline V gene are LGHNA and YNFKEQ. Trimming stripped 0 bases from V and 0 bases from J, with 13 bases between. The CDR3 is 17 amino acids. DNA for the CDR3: TGTGCCAGCAGCCAAGATCGGGCTAGCGTTAGCACAGATACGCAGTATTTT. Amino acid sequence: CASSQDRASVSTDTQYF.

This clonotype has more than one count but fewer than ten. The DNA for the CDR3 is TGCAGTGCTAGAGATTCAAGGGTTTATGGCTACACCTTC. Amino acid sequence: CSARDSRVYGYTF. The rearrangement uses TRBV20-1 and TRBJ1-2; D remains ambiguous. From germline, CDR1 is DFQATT and CDR2 SNEGSKA (reference sequence). The CDR3 runs 13 residues. V lost 0 bases and J 5 bases, leaving 10 bases between the germline ends.

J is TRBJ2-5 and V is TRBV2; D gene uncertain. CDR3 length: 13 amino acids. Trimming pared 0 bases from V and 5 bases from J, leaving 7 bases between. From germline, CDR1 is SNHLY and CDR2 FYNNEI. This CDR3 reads CASSEASRETQYF. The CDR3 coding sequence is TGTGCCAGCAGTGAAGCTAGTAGGGAGACCCAGTACTTC.

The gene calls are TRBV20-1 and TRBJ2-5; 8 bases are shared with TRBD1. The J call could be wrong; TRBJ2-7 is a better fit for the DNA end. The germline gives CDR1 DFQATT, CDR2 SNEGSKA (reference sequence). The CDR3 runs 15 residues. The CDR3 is CSAKSLGQAPYEQYF. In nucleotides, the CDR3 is TGCAGTGCTAAATCTTTGGGACAGGCACCCTACGAGCAGTACTTC.

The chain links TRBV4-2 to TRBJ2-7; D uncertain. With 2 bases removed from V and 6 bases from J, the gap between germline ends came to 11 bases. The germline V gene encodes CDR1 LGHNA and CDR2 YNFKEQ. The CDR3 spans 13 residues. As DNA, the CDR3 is TGTGCCAGCAGCCAACCTGCTGTCTCCGAGCAGTACTTC. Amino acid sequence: CASSQPAVSEQYF.

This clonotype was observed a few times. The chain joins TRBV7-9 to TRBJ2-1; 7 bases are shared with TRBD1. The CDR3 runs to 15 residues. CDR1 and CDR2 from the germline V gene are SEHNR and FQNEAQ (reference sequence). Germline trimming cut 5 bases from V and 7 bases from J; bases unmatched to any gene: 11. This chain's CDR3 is CASSLERGRGNEQFF. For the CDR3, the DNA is TGTGCCAGCAGCCTAGAGCGAGGCAGGGGGAATGAGCAGTTCTTC. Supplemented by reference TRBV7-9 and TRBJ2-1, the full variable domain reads DTGVSQNPRHKITKRGQNVTFRCDPISEHNRLYWYRQTLGQGPEFLTYFQNEAQLEKSRLLSDRFSAERPKGSFSTLEIQRTEQGDSAMYLCASSLERGRGNEQFFGPGTRLTVL.

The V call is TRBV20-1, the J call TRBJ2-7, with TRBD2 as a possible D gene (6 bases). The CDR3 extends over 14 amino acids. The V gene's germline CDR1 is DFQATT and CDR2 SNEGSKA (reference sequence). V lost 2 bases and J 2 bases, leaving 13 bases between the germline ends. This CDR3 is CSARPGSGAYEQYF. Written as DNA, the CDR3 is TGCAGTGCTAGACCAGGTAGCGGCGCCTACGAGCAGTACTTC.

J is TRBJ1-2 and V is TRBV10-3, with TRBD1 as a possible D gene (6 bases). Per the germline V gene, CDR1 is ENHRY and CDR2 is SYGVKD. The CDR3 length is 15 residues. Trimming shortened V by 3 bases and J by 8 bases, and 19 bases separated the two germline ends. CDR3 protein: CAISDISDSFSGYTF. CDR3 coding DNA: TGTGCCATCAGTGATATTTCGGACAGTTTCTCGGGCTACACCTTC.

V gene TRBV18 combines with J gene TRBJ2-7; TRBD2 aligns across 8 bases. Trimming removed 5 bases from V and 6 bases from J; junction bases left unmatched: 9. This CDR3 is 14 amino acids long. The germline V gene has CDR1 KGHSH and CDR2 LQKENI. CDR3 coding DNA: TGTGCCAGCTCAGCCGGGACGAGCGGGGGCGAGCAGTACTTC. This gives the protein CASSAGTSGGEQYF.

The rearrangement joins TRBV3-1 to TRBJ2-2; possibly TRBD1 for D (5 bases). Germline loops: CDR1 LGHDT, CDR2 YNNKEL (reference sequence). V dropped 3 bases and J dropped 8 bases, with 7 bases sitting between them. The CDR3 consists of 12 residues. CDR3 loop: CASSHRVGELFF. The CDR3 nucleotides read TGTGCCAGCAGCCACAGGGTGGGGGAGCTGTTTTTT.

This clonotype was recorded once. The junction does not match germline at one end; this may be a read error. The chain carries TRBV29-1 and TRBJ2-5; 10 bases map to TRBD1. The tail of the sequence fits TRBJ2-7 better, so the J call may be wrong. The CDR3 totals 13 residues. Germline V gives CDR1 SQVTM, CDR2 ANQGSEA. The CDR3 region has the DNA TGCGGCGTCCCGGGACAGGGGATGGACGAGCAGTACTTC. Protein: CGVPGQGMDEQYF.

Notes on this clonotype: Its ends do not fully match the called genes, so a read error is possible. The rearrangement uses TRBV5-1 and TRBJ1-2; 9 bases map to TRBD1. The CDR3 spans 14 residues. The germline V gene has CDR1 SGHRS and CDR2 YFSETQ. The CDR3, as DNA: TGCGCCAGCAGCTTGCCCGGGACAGGGCATGGCCACACCTTC. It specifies CASSLPGTGHGHTF.

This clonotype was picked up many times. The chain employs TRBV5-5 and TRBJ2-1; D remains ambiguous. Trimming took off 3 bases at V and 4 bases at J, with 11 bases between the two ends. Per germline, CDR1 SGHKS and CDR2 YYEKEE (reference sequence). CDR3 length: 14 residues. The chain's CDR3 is CASSSTGLYNEQFF. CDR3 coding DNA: TGTGCCAGCAGCTCTACCGGGCTATACAATGAGCAGTTCTTC.

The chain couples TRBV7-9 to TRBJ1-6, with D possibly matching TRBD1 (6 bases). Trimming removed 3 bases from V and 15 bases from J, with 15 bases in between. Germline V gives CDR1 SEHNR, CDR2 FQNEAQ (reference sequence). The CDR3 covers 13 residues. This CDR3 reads CASSLATTGYLHF. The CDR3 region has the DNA TGTGCCAGCAGCTTGGCAACGACAGGCTACCTCCACTTT.

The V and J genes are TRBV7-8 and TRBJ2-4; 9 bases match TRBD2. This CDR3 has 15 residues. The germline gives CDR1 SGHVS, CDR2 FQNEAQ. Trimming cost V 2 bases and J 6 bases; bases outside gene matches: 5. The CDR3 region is CASSLSASGINIQYF. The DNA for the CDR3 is TGTGCCAGCAGCTTAAGCGCTAGCGGGATAAACATTCAGTACTTC.

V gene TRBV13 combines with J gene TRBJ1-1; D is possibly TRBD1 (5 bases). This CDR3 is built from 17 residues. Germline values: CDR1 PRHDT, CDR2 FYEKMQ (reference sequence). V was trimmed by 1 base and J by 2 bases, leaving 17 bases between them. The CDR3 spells CASSLEPGRARNTEAFF. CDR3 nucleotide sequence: TGTGCCAGCAGCTTAGAACCAGGGAGGGCCAGAAACACTGAAGCTTTCTTT.

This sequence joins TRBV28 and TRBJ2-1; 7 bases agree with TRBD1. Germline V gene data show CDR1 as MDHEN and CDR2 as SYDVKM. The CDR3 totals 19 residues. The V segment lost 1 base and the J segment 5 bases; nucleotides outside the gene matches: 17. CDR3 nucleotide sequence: TGTGCCAGCAGTTTATTGGGGAAACGGGACAGTAAAGGGCACAATGAGCAGTTCTTC. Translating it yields CASSLLGKRDSKGHNEQFF.

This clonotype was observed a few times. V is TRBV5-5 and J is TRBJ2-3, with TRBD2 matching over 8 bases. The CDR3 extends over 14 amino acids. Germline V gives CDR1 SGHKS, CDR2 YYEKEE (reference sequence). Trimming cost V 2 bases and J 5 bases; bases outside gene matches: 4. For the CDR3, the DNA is TGTGCCAGCAGCTTCGGGGGGGCGTTAGATACGCAGTATTTT. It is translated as CASSFGGALDTQYF.